This is a list of T cell receptor beta chains from one sample in a study of Graves' ophthalmopathy and Graves' hyperthyroidism. TCRdb called the multiplex PCR reads again in MiXCR, with one record for every CDR3 protein. Altogether fewer than 600,000 distinct CDR3 sequences are present, approximately 14% being singletons, with the ten largest covering over 8%. Sequenced: blood. These receptors all stem from a woman under 40 with Graves' ophthalmopathy. The CDR3 runs from the conserved cysteine through the conserved F or W. D genes are given only for firm matches. Not every row has a clone size; where given, it reads once, few, many or a size class.

J gene,D gene,V gene,clone size,CDR3 protein,CDR3 DNA
TRBJ2-2,NA,TRBV3-1,NA,CASSHVAPNTGELFF,TGTGCCAGCAGCCATGTAGCTCCGAACACCGGGGAGCTGTTTTTT
TRBJ2-3,TRBD1,TRBV20-1,many,CSALAPWDRTSTDTQYF,TGCAGTGCCCTGGCCCCTTGGGACAGGACTAGCACAGATACGCAGTATTTT
TRBJ1-5,TRBD1,TRBV28,few,CASSYPLGQGAQPQHF,TGTGCCAGCAGTTACCCTCTGGGACAGGGGGCGCAGCCCCAGCATTTT
TRBJ1-2,NA,TRBV12-3/TRBV12-4,many,CASSPGEFSGRGVGYTF,TGTGCCAGCAGCCCGGGGGAATTTTCCGGACGGGGTGTAGGCTACACCTTC
TRBJ1-2,NA,TRBV6-1,many,CASSDRSYGYTF,TGTGCCAGCAGCGACAGGAGCTATGGCTACACCTTC
TRBJ2-5,TRBD2,TRBV11-1,few,CASSRIGTSGRQETQYF,TGTGCCAGCAGCCGTATCGGGACTAGCGGGAGACAAGAGACCCAGTACTTC
TRBJ1-6,NA,TRBV28,many,CASSLAVQGITSPLHF,TGTGCCAGCAGTTTAGCCGTACAGGGAATTACTTCACCCCTCCACTTT
TRBJ2-7,TRBD2,TRBV24-1,many,CATSGSGSSYEQYF,TGTGCCACCAGTGGTAGCGGGAGCTCCTACGAGCAGTACTTC
TRBJ2-5,TRBD2,TRBV28,many,CASSAGSGNQETQYF,TGTGCCAGCAGTGCGGGGAGCGGGAACCAAGAGACCCAGTACTTC
TRBJ2-7,TRBD2,TRBV7-3,NA,CASSPAGSTSGSNEQYF,TGTGCCAGCAGCCCCGCCGGGTCGACTAGCGGGAGTAACGAGCAGTACTTC
TRBJ2-7,TRBD2,TRBV7-9,NA,CASTFSGSSYEQYF,TGTGCCAGCACCTTTAGCGGGAGCTCCTACGAGCAGTACTTC
TRBJ1-5,NA,TRBV28,many,CASSPRLGGQHSNQPQHF,TGTGCCAGCAGTCCAAGGCTCGGGGGGCAACATAGCAATCAGCCCCAGCATTTT
TRBJ2-7,NA,TRBV20-1,many,CSARDVGVYEQYF,TGCAGTGCTAGAGATGTCGGCGTTTACGAGCAGTACTTC
TRBJ2-7,NA,TRBV6-6,many,CASSYSRDEQYF,TGTGCCAGCAGTTACTCGAGGGACGAGCAGTACTTC
TRBJ2-6,NA,TRBV12-3/TRBV12-4,many,CASSTQVSGANVLTF,TGTGCCAGCAGTACACAGGTCTCTGGGGCCAACGTCCTGACTTTC
TRBJ2-7,TRBD1,TRBV20-1,many,CSARGQIIYEQYF,TGCAGTGCTCGGGGACAGATAATATACGAGCAGTACTTC
TRBJ1-1,NA,TRBV4-2,many,CASSHLTLTVGAEAFF,TGTGCCAGCAGCCACCTAACCTTGACAGTGGGGGCTGAAGCTTTCTTT
TRBJ1-2,NA,TRBV3-1,NA,CASSPRTESTYGYTF,TGTGCCAGCAGCCCTCGGACAGAATCTACCTATGGCTACACCTTC
TRBJ2-7,TRBD1,TRBV6-5,many,CASSSHGTGQIYEQYF,TGTGCCAGCAGTTCGCACGGGACAGGACAAATCTACGAGCAGTACTTC
TRBJ1-1,NA,TRBV18,few,CASSPRKNSDYMNTEAFF,TGTGCCAGCTCACCAAGGAAGAACAGCGATTATATGAACACTGAAGCTTTCTTT
TRBJ2-3,NA,TRBV28,many,CASSLLTGATDTQYF,TGTGCCAGCAGTCTACTGACAGGCGCCACAGATACGCAGTATTTT
TRBJ1-1,NA,TRBV11-2,NA,CASSLAPEGTEAFF,TGTGCCAGCAGCTTAGCCCCCGAGGGGACTGAAGCTTTCTTT
TRBJ2-7,NA,TRBV2,NA,CASRQTDVSYEQYF,TGTGCCAGCAGACAAACGGACGTATCCTACGAGCAGTACTTC
TRBJ2-4,NA,TRBV3-1,NA,CASSQDPASLAKNIQYF,TGTGCCAGCAGCCAAGATCCGGCGTCGCTAGCCAAAAACATTCAGTACTTC
TRBJ2-5,TRBD1,TRBV6-4,NA,CASSDSQGAETQYF,TGTGCCAGCAGTGACTCCCAGGGGGCGGAGACCCAGTACTTC